This is a list of T cell receptor beta chains from one sample in a study of follicular helper T cells after annual influenza vaccination. Sequencing was performed with immunoSEQ multiplex PCR; in TCRdb, only in-frame clones are kept and a portion is missing. This table has 2,000 to 3,000 clones, more than 85% appearing once. The sample here was CXCR5+ CD38+ circulating T follicular helper cells from blood, taken on the day of influenza vaccination. These receptors were obtained from an adult who received the influenza vaccine. CDR3s include the opening cysteine and the closing phenylalanine or tryptophan. Fields, in order: J gene, V gene, D gene, clone size, CDR3 DNA, CDR3 protein. The D gene is left open where the match is weak. Clone size is given for some rows only: seen once, a few or many times, or a class if the clone is expanded.

TRBJ2-5,TRBV18,TRBD2,NA,TGTGCCAGCTCACCACCGACTGGGCTAGCGGGAGAAGAGACCCAGTACTTC,CASSPPTGLAGEETQYF
TRBJ2-1,TRBV13,TRBD2,few,TGTGCCAGCAGCGAACTACTAGCGGGAGTCCCCGGTGAGCAGTTCTTC,CASSELLAGVPGEQFF
TRBJ2-3,TRBV27,NA,NA,TGTGCCACCCGACAGTACTCCCACACAGATACGCAGTATTTT,CATRQYSHTDTQYF
TRBJ1-1,TRBV18,NA,NA,TGTGCCAGCTCACGGACTGGAATGAACACTGAAGCTTTCTTT,CASSRTGMNTEAFF
TRBJ1-3,TRBV6-1,NA,NA,TGTGCCAGCAGTGAATTGTACAGGCCCTCTGGAAACACCATATATTTT,CASSELYRPSGNTIYF
TRBJ1-6,TRBV4-1,TRBD1,NA,TGCGCCAGCAGCCAAGATGGCGGGGGGGACAGACGCTCCTATAATTCACCCCTCCACTTT,CASSQDGGGDRRSYNSPLHF
TRBJ2-1,TRBV7-2,TRBD2,NA,TGTGCCAGCAGCTTTGCACAGACTAGCAACAATGAGCAGTTCTTC,CASSFAQTSNNEQFF
TRBJ1-4,TRBV2,TRBD1,NA,TGTGCCAGCAGAACCGGGACAGCCATGGCGAAACTGTTTTTT,CASRTGTAMAKLFF
TRBJ2-2,TRBV2,TRBD1,NA,TGTGCCAGCGGCCGGGACAGGGGTTTCGCCGGGGAGCTGTTTTTT,CASGRDRGFAGELFF
TRBJ1-2,TRBV7-2,NA,NA,TGTGCCAGCAGCCCCGGACTGAGCTATGGCTACACCTTC,CASSPGLSYGYTF
TRBJ1-1,TRBV11-1,NA,NA,TGTGCCAGCAGCTTAGAAACAGGGAACACTGAAGCTTTCTTT,CASSLETGNTEAFF
TRBJ1-3,TRBV10-3,NA,NA,TGTGCCATCAGTGAGTCGAACTTACAGGCGCTCTCTGGAAACACCATATATTTT,CAISESNLQALSGNTIYF
TRBJ2-2,TRBV5-1,NA,NA,TGCGCCAGCAGCTTGTACAGTGACAACACCGGGGAGCTGTTTTTT,CASSLYSDNTGELFF
TRBJ1-2,TRBV7-9,NA,NA,TGTGCCAGCAGCTTCTCGAACTATGGCTACACCTTC,CASSFSNYGYTF
TRBJ1-3,TRBV5-1,TRBD1,NA,TGCGCCAGCAGCCTGGGCAGGGGGACTGGAAACACCATATATTTT,CASSLGRGTGNTIYF
TRBJ1-5,TRBV6-5,NA,NA,TGTGCCAGCAGTTACTCGGGGCGGTCCCAGCCCCAGCATTTT,CASSYSGRSQPQHF
TRBJ2-5,TRBV5-1,TRBD1,NA,TGCGCCAGCAGCTTGGCCCGAACCAACAGGGGCGAGACCCAGTACTTC,CASSLARTNRGETQYF
TRBJ1-2,TRBV5-6,NA,NA,TGTGCCAGCAGCCAGCGTAGACAGAATACTAACTATGGCTACACCTTC,CASSQRRQNTNYGYTF
TRBJ2-7,TRBV2,TRBD1,NA,TGTGCCAGCAGCTGGGACAGTAGTTACGAGCAGTACTTC,CASSWDSSYEQYF
TRBJ1-2,TRBV30,TRBD1,NA,TGTGCCTGGAGCCTCCTAAGAGGGGGCGGCTACACCTTC,CAWSLLRGGGYTF
TRBJ2-5,TRBV2,NA,once,TGTGCCAGCAGTCCTCAAGAGACCCAGTACTTC,CASSPQETQYF
TRBJ2-3,TRBV7-2,TRBD2,NA,TGTGCCAGCAGGCCGACTAGCGGGAGATCAGATACGCAGTATTTT,CASRPTSGRSDTQYF
TRBJ2-2,TRBV2,NA,NA,TGTGCCAGCAGAGCCCGTAGGGGGGGGAACACCGGGGAGCTGTTTTTT,CASRARRGGNTGELFF
TRBJ1-5,TRBV5-6,NA,NA,TGTGCCAGCAGCCAACAGGTTAGCAATCAGCCCCAGCATTTT,CASSQQVSNQPQHF
TRBJ1-2,TRBV6-1,NA,NA,TGTGCCAGCAGTGGCACCGGGACTATCCTAGGGGGAGGCTACACCTTC,CASSGTGTILGGGYTF
TRBJ2-7,TRBV6-1,TRBD1,NA,TGTGCCAGCACCAGAATTAGGACAGGGGCCTACGAGCAGTACTTC,CASTRIRTGAYEQYF
TRBJ2-5,TRBV10-3,NA,NA,TGTGCCATCAGTGAGTCGGCCAGGGGAGAGACCCAGTACTTC,CAISESARGETQYF
TRBJ1-4,TRBV10-3,NA,NA,TGTGCCATCGCGCGGGTGGCAACTAATGAAAAACTGTTTTTT,CAIARVATNEKLFF
TRBJ2-7,TRBV27,NA,NA,TGTGCCAGCAGCGACATAAGGGACTCACCGTCTCTTTACGAGCAGTACTTC,CASSDIRDSPSLYEQYF
TRBJ1-6,TRBV27,TRBD1,NA,TGTGCCAGCAGTTCACGAGCTTCCGGGACAGGGAGTCGTACTTCACCCCTCCACTTT,CASSSRASGTGSRTSPLHF
TRBJ2-1,TRBV19,TRBD1,NA,TGTGCCAGTAGTACGACAGGGGGACCCTACAATGAGCAGTTCTTC,CASSTTGGPYNEQFF
TRBJ2-7,TRBV19,NA,NA,TGTGCCAGTAGGCAAACTGCAGCGGGCGGGTACGAGCAGTACTTC,CASRQTAAGGYEQYF
TRBJ2-4,TRBV7-9,TRBD2,NA,TGTGCCACCCGGCCGGGACTACGGGGCGGGGGATTCAAAAACATTCAGTACTTC,CATRPGLRGGGFKNIQYF
TRBJ1-3,TRBV18,NA,few,TGTGCCAGCTCACCACCGGGGAGTTCTGGAAACACCATATATTTT,CASSPPGSSGNTIYF
TRBJ1-2,TRBV5-1,NA,once,TGCGCCAGCAGCTTGGCTTCAGGGCAAGGCTATGGCTACACCTTC,CASSLASGQGYGYTF
TRBJ2-6,TRBV27,NA,once,TGTGCCAGCAGTACTTTCGCGGCACCCTCTGGGGCCAACGTCCTGACTTTC,CASSTFAAPSGANVLTF
TRBJ2-2,TRBV27,TRBD2,NA,TGTGCCAGCAGTTCCCCCCGACTAGCGGGGCGGGGGAACACCGGGGAGCTGTTTTTT,CASSSPRLAGRGNTGELFF
TRBJ2-7,TRBV4-2,NA,NA,TGTGCCAGCAGCCCAGGTGGTGGCCTACAGTACTTC,CASSPGGGLQYF
TRBJ2-5,TRBV7-3,NA,NA,TGTGCCAGCAGCTTTTCGACCGCCGTTGGGGCGACCCAGTACTTC,CASSFSTAVGATQYF
TRBJ1-4,TRBV18,NA,few,TGTGCCAGCTCACCATACCGGACAGAAGCTAATGAAAAACTGTTTTTT,CASSPYRTEANEKLFF
TRBJ1-4,TRBV28,NA,NA,TGTGCCAGCAGTTTAATACAAAGAGGGAATGAAAAACTGTTTTTT,CASSLIQRGNEKLFF
TRBJ2-3,TRBV7-9,TRBD1,NA,TGTGCCAGCAGCTTCGGGGACAGGGGAATCGGCGCAGATACGCAGTATTTT,CASSFGDRGIGADTQYF
TRBJ1-6,TRBV30,NA,NA,TGTGCCTGGAGTAAGGAGCAATCGAATTCACCCCTCCACTTT,CAWSKEQSNSPLHF
TRBJ2-1,TRBV5-1,NA,NA,TGCGCCAGCAGCTTGGGCGGACAGATCGATGAGCAGTTCTTC,CASSLGGQIDEQFF
TRBJ1-5,TRBV5-8,NA,NA,TGTGCCAGCAGCTTGAACACAGGTCGCAATCAGCCCCAGCATTTT,CASSLNTGRNQPQHF
TRBJ2-6,TRBV7-8,NA,NA,TGTGCCAGCAGCTTAGCCCGAGGGAACTCTGGGGCCAACGTCCTGACTTTC,CASSLARGNSGANVLTF
TRBJ1-6,TRBV7-2,NA,NA,TGTGCCAGCAGCTTTCTAGGTGGGTCACCCCTCCACTTT,CASSFLGGSPLHF
TRBJ1-2,TRBV6-5,TRBD1,NA,TGTGCCAGCAGCTACAGGGGGAATAACGGCTACACCTTC,CASSYRGNNGYTF
TRBJ1-6,TRBV2,TRBD1,NA,TGTGCCAGCAGTGGACAGGGGCTTAATTCACCCCTCCACTTT,CASSGQGLNSPLHF
TRBJ2-4,TRBV4-1,TRBD1,NA,TGCGCCAGCAGCCAAGGGGACAGAGCCAAAAACATTCAGTACTTC,CASSQGDRAKNIQYF